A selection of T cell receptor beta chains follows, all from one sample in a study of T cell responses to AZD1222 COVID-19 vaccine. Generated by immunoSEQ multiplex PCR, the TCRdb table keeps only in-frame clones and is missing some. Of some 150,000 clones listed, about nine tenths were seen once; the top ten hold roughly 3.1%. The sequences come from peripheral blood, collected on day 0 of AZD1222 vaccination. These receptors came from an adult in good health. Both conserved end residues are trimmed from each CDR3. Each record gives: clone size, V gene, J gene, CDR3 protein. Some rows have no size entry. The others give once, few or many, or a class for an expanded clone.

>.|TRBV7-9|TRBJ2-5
ASSLDPGDQETQY
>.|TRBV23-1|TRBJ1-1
ASRHGEPNTEAF
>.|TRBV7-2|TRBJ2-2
ASSLVGGANTGELF
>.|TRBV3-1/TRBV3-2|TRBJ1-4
ASSQDRGLF
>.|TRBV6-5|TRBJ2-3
ASRPLAGGLTQY
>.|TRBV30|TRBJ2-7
AWSPLGGTPSYEQY
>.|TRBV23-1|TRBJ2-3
ASSQSKGRGGCTDTQY
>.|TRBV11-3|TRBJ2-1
ASSLQDWASGTNEQF
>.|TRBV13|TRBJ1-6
ASSSTGTPNSPLH
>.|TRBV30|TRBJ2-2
AWSVPQPKTGELF
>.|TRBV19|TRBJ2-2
ASSIRTAGELF
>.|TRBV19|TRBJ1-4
ASSLWREKLF
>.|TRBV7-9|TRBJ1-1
ASSFYRATEAF
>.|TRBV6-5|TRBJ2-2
ASSSLAPNTGELF
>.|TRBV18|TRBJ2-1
ASSPEGEQF
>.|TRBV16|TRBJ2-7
ASSQSAGGNSYEQY
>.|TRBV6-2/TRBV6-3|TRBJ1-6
ASSYGTESSLH
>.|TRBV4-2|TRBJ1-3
ASSQRSQGAQPGNTIY
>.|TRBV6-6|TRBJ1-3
ASRRRNSGNTIY
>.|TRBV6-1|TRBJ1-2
ASSEVADYT
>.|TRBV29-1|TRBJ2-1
SVEAGGGEQF
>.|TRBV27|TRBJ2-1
ASSLRGGEQF
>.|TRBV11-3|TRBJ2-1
ASARDEQF
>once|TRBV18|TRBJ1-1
ASSPLPQYTEAF
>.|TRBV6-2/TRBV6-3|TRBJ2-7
ASSRSSVRLLYEQY
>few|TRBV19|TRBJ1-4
ASSDDEKLF
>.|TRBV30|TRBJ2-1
AWSVLGYNEQF
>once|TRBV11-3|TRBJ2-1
ASSLYLAGGSREQF
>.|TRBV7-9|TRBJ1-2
ASSLVQEWDYDYT
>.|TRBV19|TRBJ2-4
ASRGRNLAKNIQY
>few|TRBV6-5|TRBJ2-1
ASSYTSGGYNEQF
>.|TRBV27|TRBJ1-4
ASSLGVVIGEKLF
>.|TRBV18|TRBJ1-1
ASSPRRTDGTEAF
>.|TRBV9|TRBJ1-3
ASSVQGAPGNTIY
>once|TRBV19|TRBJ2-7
ARRKQGSLAEKVYEQY
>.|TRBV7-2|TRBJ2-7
ASSSGGAGGSEQY
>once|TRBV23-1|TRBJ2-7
ASSQSGLREGTYEQY
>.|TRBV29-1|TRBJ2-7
SVDGQGTYEQY
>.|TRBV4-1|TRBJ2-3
ASSQGVGSTDTQY
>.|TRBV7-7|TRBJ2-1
ASSLSGVNNEQF
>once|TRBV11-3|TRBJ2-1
ASSLAGGNEQF
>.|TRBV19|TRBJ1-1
ASSREIGAEAF
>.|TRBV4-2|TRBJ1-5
ASSQEGGNQPQH
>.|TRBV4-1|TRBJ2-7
ASSQELAGGPYEQY
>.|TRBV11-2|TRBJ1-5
ASSIRGSNQPQH
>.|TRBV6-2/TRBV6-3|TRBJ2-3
ASSYGQWTDTQY
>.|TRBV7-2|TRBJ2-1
ASSLVGMGQF
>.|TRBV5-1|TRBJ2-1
ASSPLLAGGRYNEQF
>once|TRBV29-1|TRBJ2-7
SVEGGHQSDEQY
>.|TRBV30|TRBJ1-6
AWGGQGNSPLH
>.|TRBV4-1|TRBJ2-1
ASSQVVGTGDNEQF
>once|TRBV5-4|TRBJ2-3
ASSLDPSTDTQY
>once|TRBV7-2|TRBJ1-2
ASSSDRYYGYT